This TCR beta chain originates from a study of monozygotic twins with inflammatory bowel disease. UMIs that included a 6-nucleotide sample barcode were added by template switching, which took place during cDNA synthesis. Reanalyzing the 5' RACE reads, TCRdb keeps one entry per CDR3 protein, without DNA. Seen in this sample are 300,000 to 400,000 distinct CDR3 sequences; the ten most common clones hold 2.6%. Broader study findings: Individual T cell subtypes were not distinguishable. Diversity of TCRbeta measured by inverse Simpson was lower in IBD patients than in healthy co-twins. Healthy twins showed more clonotype sharing with others than IBD patients, especially patients with disease activity.

As for this clonotype: Its target is unknown.

The source of this sequence is a human donor with ulcerative colitis or Crohn's disease, or a healthy co-twin of an affected twin (not recorded which). The sequencing sample was made of blood.

CDR3 amino acids: CASSRGQGQYYEQYF. The chain uses TRBV6-1 and TRBJ2-7; TCRdb indicates TRBD1, and absent DNA this call remains unverified. Germline-derived CDR1 and CDR2 are MNHNS and SASEGT. This CDR3 is 15 amino acids long.